Each of the 5 T cell receptor beta chains below was sequenced from the same sample in a study of T cells in Graves' hyperthyroidism and ophthalmopathy. Regions amplified from RNA transcripts were the TCR beta CDR3 regions. The HTBI set primed first-round TCR CDR3 RT-PCR. TCRdb re-called the multiplex PCR reads with MiXCR, one entry per CDR3 protein. The sample records a few hundred thousand distinct CDR3 sequences, approximately 22% being singletons. Sample: blood. These receptors originate from a woman in her seventies with Graves' ophthalmopathy.

This clonotype showed up just a few times. CDR3 region: CSASPTSGVHEQYF. In DNA form, the CDR3 reads TGCAGTGCTAGCCCGACTAGTGGAGTTCACGAGCAGTACTTC. The chain combines TRBV20-1 with TRBJ2-7; perhaps TRBD2 as D (6 bases). The CDR3 extends over 14 amino acids. Germline assignment: CDR1 DFQATT and CDR2 SNEGSKA (reference sequence). V lost 3 bases and J 5 bases, leaving 17 bases between the germline ends.

The chain combines TRBV5-5 with TRBJ2-7; 8 bases match TRBD2. CDR3 length: 13 residues. The trim removed 3 bases at V and 6 bases at J, leaving 5 bases unmatched. Germline V CDR1 and CDR2: SGHKS, YYEKEE (reference sequence). As DNA, the CDR3 is TGTGCCAGCAGCTCGGGAGGGCTGCCCGAGCAGTACTTC. This gives the protein CASSSGGLPEQYF.

The table lists this clonotype with a few counts. Here the CDR3 reads CASNPGNSGNTIYF. CDR3 DNA: TGTGCCAGTAACCCCGGGAACTCTGGAAACACCATATATTTT. The rearrangement links TRBV19 to TRBJ1-3, with D unclear. Germline V gene sequence: CDR1 LNHDA, CDR2 SQIVND (reference sequence). V was pared by 7 bases and J by 0 bases, with 10 bases between. The CDR3 is 14 residues long.

The sample holds a few counts of this clonotype. The chain uses TRBV7-2 and TRBJ1-6; D is uncertain. Trimming removed 4 bases at V and 7 bases at J, with 17 bases between. This CDR3 has 16 residues. Germline lookup yields CDR1 SGHTA and CDR2 FQGNSA. CDR3 region: CASSSQWAAGNSPLHF. CDR3 DNA: TGTGCCAGCAGCTCCCAATGGGCCGCGGGAAATTCACCCCTCCACTTT.

The genes are TRBV2 and TRBJ1-3, with D unclear. The CDR3 covers 13 residues. The germline V and J ends were trimmed by 10 bases and 0 bases, with 10 bases remaining between them. Germline V lookup: CDR1 SNHLY, CDR2 FYNNEI. Here the CDR3 reads CANRGPSGNTIYF. In DNA, the CDR3 is TGTGCCAACAGAGGTCCCTCTGGAAACACCATATATTTT.